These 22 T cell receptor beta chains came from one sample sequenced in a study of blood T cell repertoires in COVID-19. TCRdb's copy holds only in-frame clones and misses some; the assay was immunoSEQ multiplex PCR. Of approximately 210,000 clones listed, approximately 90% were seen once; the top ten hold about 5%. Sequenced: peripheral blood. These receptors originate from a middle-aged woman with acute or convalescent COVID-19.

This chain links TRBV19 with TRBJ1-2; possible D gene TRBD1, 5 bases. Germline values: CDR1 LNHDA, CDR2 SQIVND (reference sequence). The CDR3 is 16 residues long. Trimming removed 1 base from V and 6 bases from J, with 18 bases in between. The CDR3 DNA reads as TGTGCCAGTAGTATAGCCTGGTTTCGGGGGGAAGATGGCTACACCTTC. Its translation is CASSIAWFRGEDGYTF.

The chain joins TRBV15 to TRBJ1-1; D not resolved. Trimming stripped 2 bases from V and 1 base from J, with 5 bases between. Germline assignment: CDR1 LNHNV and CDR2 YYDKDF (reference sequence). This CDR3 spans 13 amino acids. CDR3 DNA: TGTGCCACCAGCAGACCCAGGAACACTGAAGCTTTCTTT. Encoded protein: CATSRPRNTEAFF.

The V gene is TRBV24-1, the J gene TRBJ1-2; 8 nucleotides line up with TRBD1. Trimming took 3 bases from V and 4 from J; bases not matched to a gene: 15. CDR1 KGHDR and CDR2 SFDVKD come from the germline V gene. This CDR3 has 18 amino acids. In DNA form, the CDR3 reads TGTGCCACCAGTGATACGACGTTTGCAGAGACAGGGGTCTATGGCTACACCTTC. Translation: CATSDTTFAETGVYGYTF.

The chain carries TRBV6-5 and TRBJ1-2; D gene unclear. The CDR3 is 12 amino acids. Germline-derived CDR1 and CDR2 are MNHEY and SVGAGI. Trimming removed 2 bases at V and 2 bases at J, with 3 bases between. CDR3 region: CASSYQNYGYTF. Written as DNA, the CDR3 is TGTGCCAGCAGTTACCAGAACTATGGCTACACCTTC.

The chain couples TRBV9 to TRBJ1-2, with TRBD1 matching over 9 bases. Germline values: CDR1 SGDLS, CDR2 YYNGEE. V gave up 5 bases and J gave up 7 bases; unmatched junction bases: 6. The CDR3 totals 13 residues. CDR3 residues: CASRVTGGSGYTF. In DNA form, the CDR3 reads TGTGCCAGCAGAGTTACAGGGGGCTCTGGCTACACCTTC.

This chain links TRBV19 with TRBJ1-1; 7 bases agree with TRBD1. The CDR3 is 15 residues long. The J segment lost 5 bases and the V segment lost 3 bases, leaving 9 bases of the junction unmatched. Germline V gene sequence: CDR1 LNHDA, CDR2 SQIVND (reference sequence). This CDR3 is CASSMYRGLRTEAFF. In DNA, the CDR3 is TGTGCCAGTAGTATGTACAGGGGACTTCGAACTGAAGCTTTCTTT.

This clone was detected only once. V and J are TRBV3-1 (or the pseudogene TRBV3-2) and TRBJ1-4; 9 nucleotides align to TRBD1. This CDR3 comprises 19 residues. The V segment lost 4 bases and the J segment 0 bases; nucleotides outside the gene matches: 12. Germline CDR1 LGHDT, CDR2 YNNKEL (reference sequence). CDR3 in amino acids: CASSLIGGTGTSTNEKLFF. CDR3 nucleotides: TGTGCCAGCAGCCTCATCGGGGGGACAGGGACATCAACTAATGAAAAACTGTTTTTT.

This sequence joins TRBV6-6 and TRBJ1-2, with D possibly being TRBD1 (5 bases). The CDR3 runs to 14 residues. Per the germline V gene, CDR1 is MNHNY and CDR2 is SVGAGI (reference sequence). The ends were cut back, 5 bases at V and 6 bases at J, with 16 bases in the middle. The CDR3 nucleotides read TGTGCCAGCAGTGCTGGACGGCGGGGGGATGGCTACACCTTC. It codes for CASSAGRRGDGYTF.

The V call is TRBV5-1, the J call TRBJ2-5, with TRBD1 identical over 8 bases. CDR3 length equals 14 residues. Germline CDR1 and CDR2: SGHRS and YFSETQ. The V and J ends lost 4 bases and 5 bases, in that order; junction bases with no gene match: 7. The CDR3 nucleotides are TGCGCCAGCAGCGAGGGACAGGCCGGGGAGACCCAGTACTTC. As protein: CASSEGQAGETQYF.

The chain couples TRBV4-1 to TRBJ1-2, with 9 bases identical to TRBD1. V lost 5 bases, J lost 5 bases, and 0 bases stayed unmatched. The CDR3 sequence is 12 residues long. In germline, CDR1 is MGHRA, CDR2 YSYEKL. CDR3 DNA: TGCGCCAGCAGCGGACAGGGGTATGGCTACACCTTC. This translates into CASSGQGYGYTF.

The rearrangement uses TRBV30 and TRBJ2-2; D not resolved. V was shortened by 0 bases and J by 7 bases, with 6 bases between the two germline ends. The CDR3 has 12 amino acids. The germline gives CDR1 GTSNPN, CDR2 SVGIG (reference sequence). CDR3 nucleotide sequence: TGTGCCTGGAGTGTACTAATCGGGGAGCTGTTTTTT. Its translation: CAWSVLIGELFF.

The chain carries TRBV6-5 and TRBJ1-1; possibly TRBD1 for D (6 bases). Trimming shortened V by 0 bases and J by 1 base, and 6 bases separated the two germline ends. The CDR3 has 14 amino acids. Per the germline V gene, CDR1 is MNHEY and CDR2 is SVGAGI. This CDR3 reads CASSYSTGNTEAFF. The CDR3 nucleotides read TGTGCCAGCAGTTACTCGACAGGGAACACTGAAGCTTTCTTT.

CDR3 in DNA: TGTGCCAGCAGCTTTGGAGGAGCCGGGCCGTATGGCTACACCTTC. It codes for CASSFGGAGPYGYTF. V gene TRBV7-2 combines with J gene TRBJ1-2; D gene unclear. CDR1 is SGHTA and CDR2 is FQGNSA in the germline V gene. V lost 3 bases to trimming and J lost 5 bases, with 16 bases between them. The CDR3 runs to 15 residues.

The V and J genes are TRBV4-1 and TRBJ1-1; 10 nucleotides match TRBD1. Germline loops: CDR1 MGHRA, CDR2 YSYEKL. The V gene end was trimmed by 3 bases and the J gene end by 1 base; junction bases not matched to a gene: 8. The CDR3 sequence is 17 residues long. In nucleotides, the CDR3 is TGCGCCAGCAGCCATTTCACCGGGACAGGGGCGAACACTGAAGCTTTCTTT. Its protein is CASSHFTGTGANTEAFF.

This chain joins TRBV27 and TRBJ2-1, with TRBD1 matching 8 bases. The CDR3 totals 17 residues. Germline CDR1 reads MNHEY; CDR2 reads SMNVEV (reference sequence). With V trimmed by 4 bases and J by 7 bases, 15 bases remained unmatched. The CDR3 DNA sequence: TGTGCCAGCAGTTCAAGGGCCGACAGGGGAAGGTGGAATGAGCAGTTCTTC. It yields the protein CASSSRADRGRWNEQFF.

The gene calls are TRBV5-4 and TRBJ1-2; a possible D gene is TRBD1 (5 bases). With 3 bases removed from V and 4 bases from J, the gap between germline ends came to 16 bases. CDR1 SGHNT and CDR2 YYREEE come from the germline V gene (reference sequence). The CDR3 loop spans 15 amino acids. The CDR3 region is CASSSQGMNGYGYTF. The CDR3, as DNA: TGTGCCAGCAGCTCCCAGGGAATGAACGGCTATGGCTACACCTTC.

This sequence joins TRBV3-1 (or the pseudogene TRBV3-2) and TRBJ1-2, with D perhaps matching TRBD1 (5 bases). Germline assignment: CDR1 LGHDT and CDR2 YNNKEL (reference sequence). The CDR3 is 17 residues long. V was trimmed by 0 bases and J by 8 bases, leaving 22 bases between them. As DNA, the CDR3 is TGTGCCAGCAGCCAAGAGGTGGCCCGGGGGATAAGGGGAGGCTACACCTTC. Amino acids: CASSQEVARGIRGGYTF.

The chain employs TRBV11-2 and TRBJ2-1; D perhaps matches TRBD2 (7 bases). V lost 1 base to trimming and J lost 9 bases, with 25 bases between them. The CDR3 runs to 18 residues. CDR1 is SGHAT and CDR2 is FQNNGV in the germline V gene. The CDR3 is CASSLGWRGGGQSVEQFF. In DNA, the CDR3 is TGTGCCAGCAGCTTAGGGTGGAGAGGGGGGGGCCAGTCCGTTGAGCAGTTCTTC.

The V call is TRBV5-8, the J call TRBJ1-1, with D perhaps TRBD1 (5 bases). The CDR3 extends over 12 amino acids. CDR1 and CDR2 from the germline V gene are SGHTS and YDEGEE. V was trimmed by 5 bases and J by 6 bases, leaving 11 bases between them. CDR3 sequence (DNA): TGTGCCAGCAGTCCGGGGGTGGCTGAAGCTTTCTTT. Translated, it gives CASSPGVAEAFF.

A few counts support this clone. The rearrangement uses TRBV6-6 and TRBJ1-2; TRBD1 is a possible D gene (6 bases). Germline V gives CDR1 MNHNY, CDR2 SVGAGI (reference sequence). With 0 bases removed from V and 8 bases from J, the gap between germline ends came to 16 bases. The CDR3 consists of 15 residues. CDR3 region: CASSYSKQGASGYTF. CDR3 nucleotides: TGTGCCAGCAGTTACTCGAAACAGGGAGCGTCCGGCTACACCTTC.

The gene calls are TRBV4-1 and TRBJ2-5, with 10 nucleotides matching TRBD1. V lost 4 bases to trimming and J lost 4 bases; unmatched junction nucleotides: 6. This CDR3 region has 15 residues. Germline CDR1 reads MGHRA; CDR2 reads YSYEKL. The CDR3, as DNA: TGCGCCAGCAGCCTTCGACAGGGGGCAGGAGAGACCCAGTACTTC. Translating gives CASSLRQGAGETQYF.

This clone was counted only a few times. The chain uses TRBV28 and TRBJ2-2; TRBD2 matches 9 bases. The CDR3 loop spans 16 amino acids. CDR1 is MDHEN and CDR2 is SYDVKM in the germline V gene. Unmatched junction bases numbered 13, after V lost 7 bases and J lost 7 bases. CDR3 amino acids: CASTRGGGGNIGELFF. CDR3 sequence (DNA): TGTGCCAGCACCCGTGGCGGGGGGGGTAATATCGGGGAGCTGTTTTTT.